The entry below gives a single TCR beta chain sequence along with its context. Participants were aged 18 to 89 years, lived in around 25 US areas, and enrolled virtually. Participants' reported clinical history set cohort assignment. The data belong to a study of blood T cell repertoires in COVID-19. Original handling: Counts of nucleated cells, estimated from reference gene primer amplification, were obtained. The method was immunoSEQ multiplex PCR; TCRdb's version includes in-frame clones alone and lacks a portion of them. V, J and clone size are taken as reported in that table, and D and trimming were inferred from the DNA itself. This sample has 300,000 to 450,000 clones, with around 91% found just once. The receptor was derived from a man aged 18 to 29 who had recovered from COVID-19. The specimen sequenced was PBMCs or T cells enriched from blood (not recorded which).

In nucleotides, the CDR3 is TGTGCCAGCAGCACCATCAGGGGGAATGGGGCCAACGTCCTGACTTTC. This gives the protein CASSTIRGNGANVLTF. The rearrangement links TRBV11-2 to TRBJ2-6; 7 bases map to TRBD1. Germline V gene data show CDR1 as SGHAT and CDR2 as FQNNGV. CDR3 size: 16 residues. V gave up 5 bases and J gave up 3 bases; unmatched junction bases: 7.